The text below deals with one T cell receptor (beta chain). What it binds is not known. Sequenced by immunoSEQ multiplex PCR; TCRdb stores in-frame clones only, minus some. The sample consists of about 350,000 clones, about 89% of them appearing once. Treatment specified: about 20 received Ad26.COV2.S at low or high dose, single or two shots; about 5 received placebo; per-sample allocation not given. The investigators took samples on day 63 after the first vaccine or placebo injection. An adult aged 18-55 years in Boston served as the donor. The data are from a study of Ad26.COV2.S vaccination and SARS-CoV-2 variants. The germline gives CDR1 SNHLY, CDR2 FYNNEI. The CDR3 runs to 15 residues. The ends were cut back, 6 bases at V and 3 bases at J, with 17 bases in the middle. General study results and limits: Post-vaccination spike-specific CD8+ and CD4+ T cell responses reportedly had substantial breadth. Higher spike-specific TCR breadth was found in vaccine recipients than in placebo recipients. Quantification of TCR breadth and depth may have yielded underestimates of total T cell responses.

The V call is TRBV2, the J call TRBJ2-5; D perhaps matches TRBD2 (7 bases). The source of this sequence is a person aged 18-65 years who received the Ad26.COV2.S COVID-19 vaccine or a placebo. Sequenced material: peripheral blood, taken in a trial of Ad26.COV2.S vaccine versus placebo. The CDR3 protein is CASSLLRGAEETQYF. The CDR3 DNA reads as TGTGCCAGCAGCCTACTCCGGGGGGCAGAAGAGACCCAGTACTTC. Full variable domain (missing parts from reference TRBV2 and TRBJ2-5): EPEVTQTPSHQVTQMGQEVILRCVPISNHLYFYWYRQILGQKVEFLVSFYNNEISEKSEIFDDQFSVERPDGSNFTLKIRSTKLEDSAMYFCASSLLRGAEETQYFGPGTRLLVL.